The subject of this entry is one T cell receptor beta chain. Its matching antigen is unknown. These data belong to a study of shared clonotypes between healthy human individuals. As defined, naive CD8 cells were CD45RO-negative and positively selected for CCR7, with terminally differentiated effector memory CD45RA+ cells excluded. Some clones are missing from TCRdb's copy, which holds only in-frame ones; the method was immunoSEQ multiplex PCR. The profile covers millions of clones, with about 95% appearing a single time and 0.9% to 1.4% taken by the ten largest. Trimming cost V 8 bases and J 6 bases; bases outside gene matches: 10. Per germline, CDR1 MGHDK and CDR2 SYGVNS. The CDR3 is 14 residues long. General study points: It was the non-shared clonotypes that had lower generation probabilities than clonotypes shared by all four donors. Rarefaction revealed incomplete sorted-subset sequencing despite large depth.

Source material: naive CD8+ T cells sorted from blood. The rearrangement uses TRBV25-1 and TRBJ2-1, with 7 positions matching TRBD1. The TCR was taken from a young man in good health. In nucleotides, the CDR3 is TGTGCCAGCGGGACAGAGGAACTAGGCAATGAGCAGTTCTTC. Translated: CASGTEELGNEQFF.